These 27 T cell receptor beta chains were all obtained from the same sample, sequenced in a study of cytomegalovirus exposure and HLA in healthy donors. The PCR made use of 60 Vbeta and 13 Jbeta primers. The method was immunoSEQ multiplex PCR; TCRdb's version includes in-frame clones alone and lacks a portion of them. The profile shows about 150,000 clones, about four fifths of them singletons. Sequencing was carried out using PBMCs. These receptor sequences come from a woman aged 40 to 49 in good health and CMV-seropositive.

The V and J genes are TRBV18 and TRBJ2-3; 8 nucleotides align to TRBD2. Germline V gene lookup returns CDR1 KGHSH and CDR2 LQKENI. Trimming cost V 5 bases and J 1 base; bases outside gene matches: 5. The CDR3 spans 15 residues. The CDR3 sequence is CASSYPAGGTDTQYF. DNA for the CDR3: TGTGCCAGCTCATACCCAGCGGGGGGCACAGATACGCAGTATTTT.

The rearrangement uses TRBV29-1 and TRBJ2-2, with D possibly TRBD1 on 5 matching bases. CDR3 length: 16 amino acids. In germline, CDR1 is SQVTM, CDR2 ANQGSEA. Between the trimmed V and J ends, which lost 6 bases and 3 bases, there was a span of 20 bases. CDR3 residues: CSVRRGQGDDTGELFF. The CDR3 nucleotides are TGCAGCGTCCGAAGGGGTCAGGGTGATGACACCGGGGAGCTGTTTTTT.

The CDR3 region has the DNA TGTGCCAGCTGGGACAGGGAAAGGGCCTACGAGCAGTACTTC. Its translation: CASWDRERAYEQYF. V is TRBV30 and J is TRBJ2-7, with 9 bases fitting TRBD1. The CDR3 loop spans 14 amino acids. Trimming cost V 8 bases and J 2 bases; bases outside gene matches: 10. Germline V gene sequence: CDR1 GTSNPN, CDR2 SVGIG (reference sequence).

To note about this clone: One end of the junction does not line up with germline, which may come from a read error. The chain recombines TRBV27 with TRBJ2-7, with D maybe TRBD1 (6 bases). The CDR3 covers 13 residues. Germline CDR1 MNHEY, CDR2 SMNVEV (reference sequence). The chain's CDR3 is CASSPSPGHSTHF. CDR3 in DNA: TGTGCCAGCAGTCCATCACCGGGACACTCTACACACTTC.

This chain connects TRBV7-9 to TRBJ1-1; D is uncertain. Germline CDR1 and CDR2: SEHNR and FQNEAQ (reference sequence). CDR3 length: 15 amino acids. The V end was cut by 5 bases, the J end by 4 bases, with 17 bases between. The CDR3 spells CASSKTTLVGTEAFF. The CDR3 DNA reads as TGTGCCAGCAGCAAGACTACCCTGGTGGGCACTGAAGCTTTCTTT.

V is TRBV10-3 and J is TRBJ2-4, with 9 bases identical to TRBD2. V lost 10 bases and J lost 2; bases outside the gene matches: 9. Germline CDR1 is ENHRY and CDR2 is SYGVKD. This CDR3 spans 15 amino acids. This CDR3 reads CATAGGGQTKNIQYF. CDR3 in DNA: TGTGCCACCGCGGGGGGGGGACAGACCAAAAACATTCAGTACTTC.

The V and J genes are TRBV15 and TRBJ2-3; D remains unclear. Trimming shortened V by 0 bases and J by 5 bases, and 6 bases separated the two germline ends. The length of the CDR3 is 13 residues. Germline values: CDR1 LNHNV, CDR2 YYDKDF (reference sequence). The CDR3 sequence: CATSRDFVDTQYF. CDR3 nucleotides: TGTGCCACCAGCAGAGATTTCGTAGATACGCAGTATTTT.

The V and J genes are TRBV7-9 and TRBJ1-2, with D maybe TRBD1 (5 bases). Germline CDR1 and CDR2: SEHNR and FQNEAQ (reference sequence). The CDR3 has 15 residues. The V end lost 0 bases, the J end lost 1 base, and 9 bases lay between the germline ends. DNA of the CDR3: TGTGCCAGCAGCTTAGCGATCGGGGGTAACTATGGCTACACCTTC. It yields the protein CASSLAIGGNYGYTF.

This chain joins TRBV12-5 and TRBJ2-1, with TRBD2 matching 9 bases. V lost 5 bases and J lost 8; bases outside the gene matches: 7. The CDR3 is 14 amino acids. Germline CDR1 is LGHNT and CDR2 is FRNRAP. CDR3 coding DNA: TGTGCTAGTGGTCTTAGCGGGAGTGGAGATGAGCAGTTCTTC. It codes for CASGLSGSGDEQFF.

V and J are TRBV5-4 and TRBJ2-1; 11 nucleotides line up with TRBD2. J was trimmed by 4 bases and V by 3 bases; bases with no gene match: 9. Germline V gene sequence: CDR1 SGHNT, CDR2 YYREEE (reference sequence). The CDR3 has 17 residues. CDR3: CASSWSGLAAVYNEQFF. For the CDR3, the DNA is TGTGCCAGCAGCTGGTCGGGACTAGCGGCCGTATACAATGAGCAGTTCTTC.

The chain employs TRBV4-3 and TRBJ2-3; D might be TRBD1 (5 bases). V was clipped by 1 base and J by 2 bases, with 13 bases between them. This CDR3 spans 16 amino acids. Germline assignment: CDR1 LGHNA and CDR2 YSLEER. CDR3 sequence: CASSQGEGAPTDTQYF. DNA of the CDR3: TGCGCCAGCAGCCAAGGGGAAGGGGCCCCCACAGATACGCAGTATTTT.

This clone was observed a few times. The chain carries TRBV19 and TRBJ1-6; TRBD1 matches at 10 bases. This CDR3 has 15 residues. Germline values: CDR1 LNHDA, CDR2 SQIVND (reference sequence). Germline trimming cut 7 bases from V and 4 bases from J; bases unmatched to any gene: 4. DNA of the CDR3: TGTGCCAGTACCCCGGGACAGGGGTATAATTCACCCCTCCACTTT. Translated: CASTPGQGYNSPLHF.

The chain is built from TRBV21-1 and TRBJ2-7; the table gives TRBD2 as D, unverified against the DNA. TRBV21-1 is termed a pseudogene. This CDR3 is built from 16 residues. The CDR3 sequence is CASSRASGHNSYEQYF. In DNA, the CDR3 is TGTGCCAGCAGCAGAGCAAGCGGGCACAACTCCTACGAGCAGTACTTC.

CDR3 amino acids: CASSRLSGGQETQYF. CDR3 DNA: TGTGCCAGCAGCCGTCTTAGCGGGGGCCAAGAGACCCAGTACTTC. The chain is built from TRBV14 and TRBJ2-5; 9 bases map to TRBD2. The CDR3 is made up of 15 amino acids. Germline V gene sequence: CDR1 SGHDN, CDR2 FVKESK. The V and J ends lost 4 bases and 1 base, in that order; junction bases with no gene match: 4.

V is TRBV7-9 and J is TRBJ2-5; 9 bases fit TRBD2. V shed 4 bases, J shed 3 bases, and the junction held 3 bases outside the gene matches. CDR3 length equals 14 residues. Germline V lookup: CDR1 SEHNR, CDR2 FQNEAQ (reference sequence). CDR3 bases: TGTGCCAGCAGCTCGGGACTAGCAAAAGAGACCCAGTACTTC. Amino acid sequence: CASSSGLAKETQYF.

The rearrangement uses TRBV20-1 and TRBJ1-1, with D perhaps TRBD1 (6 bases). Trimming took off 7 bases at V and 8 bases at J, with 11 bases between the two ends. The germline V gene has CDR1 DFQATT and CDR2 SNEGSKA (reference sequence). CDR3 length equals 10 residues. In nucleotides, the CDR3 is TGCAGTGACGGGGGGCCCGAAGCTTTCTTT. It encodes CSDGGPEAFF.

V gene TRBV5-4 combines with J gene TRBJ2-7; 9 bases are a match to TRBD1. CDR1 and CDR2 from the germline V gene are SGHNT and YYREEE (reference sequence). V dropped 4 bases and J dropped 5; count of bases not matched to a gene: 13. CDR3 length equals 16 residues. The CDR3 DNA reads TGTGCCAGCAGCCAAACCGGGACAGGGATCGGCGACGAGCAGTACTTC. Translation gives CASSQTGTGIGDEQYF.

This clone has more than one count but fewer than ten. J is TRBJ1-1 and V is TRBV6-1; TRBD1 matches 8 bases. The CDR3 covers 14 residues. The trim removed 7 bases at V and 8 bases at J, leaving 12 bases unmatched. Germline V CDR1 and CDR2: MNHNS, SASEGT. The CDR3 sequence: CASKKDRVILEAFF. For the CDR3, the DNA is TGTGCCAGCAAGAAGGACAGGGTGATACTCGAAGCTTTCTTT.

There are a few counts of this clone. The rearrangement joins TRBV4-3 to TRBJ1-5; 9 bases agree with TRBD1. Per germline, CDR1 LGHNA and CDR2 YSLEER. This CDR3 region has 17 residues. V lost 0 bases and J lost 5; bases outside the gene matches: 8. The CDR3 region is CASSQEINRQGDQPQHF. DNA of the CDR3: TGCGCCAGCAGCCAAGAAATCAATCGACAGGGGGATCAGCCCCAGCATTTT.

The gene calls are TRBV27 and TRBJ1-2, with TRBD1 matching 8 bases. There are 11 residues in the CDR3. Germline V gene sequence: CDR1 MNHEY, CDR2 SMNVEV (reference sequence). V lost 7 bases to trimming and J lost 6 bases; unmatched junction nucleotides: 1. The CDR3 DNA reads TGTGCCAGCACAGGGGGCCATGGCTACACCTTC. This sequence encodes CASTGGHGYTF.

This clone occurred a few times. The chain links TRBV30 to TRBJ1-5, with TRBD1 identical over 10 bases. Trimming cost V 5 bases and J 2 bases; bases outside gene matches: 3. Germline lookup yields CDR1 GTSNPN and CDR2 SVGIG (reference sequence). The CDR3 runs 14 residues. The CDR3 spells CAWGGTGGNQPQHF. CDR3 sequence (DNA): TGTGCCTGGGGGGGGACAGGGGGCAATCAGCCCCAGCATTTT.

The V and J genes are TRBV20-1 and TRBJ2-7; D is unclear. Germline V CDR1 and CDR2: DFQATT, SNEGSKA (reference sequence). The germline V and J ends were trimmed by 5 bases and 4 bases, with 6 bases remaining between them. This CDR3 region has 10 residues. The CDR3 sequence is CSALTYEQYF. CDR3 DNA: TGCAGTGCTTTAACTTACGAGCAGTACTTC.

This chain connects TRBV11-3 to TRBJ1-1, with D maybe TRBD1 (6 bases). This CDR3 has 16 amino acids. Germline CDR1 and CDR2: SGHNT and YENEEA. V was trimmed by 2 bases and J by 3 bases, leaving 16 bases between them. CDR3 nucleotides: TGTGCCAGCAGCTTACGGAAAGGGGGGGCGTACACTGAAGCTTTCTTT. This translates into CASSLRKGGAYTEAFF.

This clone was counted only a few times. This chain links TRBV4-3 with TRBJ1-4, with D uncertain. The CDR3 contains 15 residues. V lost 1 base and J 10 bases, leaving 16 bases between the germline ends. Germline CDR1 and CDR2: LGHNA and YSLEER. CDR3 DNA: TGCGCCAGCAGCCAAGCAGGTGGGGAGGTAGTAAAACTGTTTTTT. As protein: CASSQAGGEVVKLFF.

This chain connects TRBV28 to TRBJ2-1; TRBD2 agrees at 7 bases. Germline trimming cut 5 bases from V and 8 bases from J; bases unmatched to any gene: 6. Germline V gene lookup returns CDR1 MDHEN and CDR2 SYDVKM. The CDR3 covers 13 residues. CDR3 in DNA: TGTGCCAGCAGTGTGGGCGGGAGAGATGAGCAGTTCTTC. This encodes CASSVGGRDEQFF.

This CDR3 is CASSQDWATEAFF. The CDR3, as DNA: TGTGCCAGCAGCCAAGATTGGGCCACTGAAGCTTTCTTT. The chain uses TRBV14 and TRBJ1-1; D is uncertain. Germline CDR1 is SGHDN and CDR2 is FVKESK. This CDR3 has 13 residues. Trimming stripped 0 bases from V and 4 bases from J, with 6 bases between.

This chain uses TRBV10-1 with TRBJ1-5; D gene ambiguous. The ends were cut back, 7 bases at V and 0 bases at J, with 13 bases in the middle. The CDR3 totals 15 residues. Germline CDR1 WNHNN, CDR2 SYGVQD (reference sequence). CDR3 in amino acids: CASTRHSYSNQPQHF. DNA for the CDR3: TGCGCCAGCACCCGACATAGTTATAGCAATCAGCCCCAGCATTTT.